This TCR beta chain was sequenced in a study of shared clonotypes between healthy human individuals. Study context: A few men and a couple of women, aged 18 to 49, were donors. The study, taken as a whole, reports: Among donors, sharing of clonotypes was expected to be affected by sequencing depth.

As to this clone: The target antigen is unknown.

The data were produced by immunoSEQ multiplex PCR, yet TCRdb's version contains in-frame clones alone and is incomplete. The table includes approximately 500,000 clones, almost 80% detected once. The CDR3 has 15 residues. After removal of 2 bases from V and 2 bases from J, the junction contained 4 bases not matched to a gene. In germline, CDR1 is ENHRY, CDR2 SYGVKD. About 100 million PBMCs were counted before genomic DNA extraction. Sequencing used PBMCs. The clonotype was recovered from a woman aged 40 to 50 in good health. Some clones in this sample may be carry-over from other donors' samples. The rearrangement joins TRBV10-3 to TRBJ1-2; 8 bases agree with TRBD1. The CDR3 coding sequence is TGTGCCATCAGTGAGGAGGACAGGGTCAACTATGGCTACACCTTC. Protein sequence: CAISEEDRVNYGYTF.